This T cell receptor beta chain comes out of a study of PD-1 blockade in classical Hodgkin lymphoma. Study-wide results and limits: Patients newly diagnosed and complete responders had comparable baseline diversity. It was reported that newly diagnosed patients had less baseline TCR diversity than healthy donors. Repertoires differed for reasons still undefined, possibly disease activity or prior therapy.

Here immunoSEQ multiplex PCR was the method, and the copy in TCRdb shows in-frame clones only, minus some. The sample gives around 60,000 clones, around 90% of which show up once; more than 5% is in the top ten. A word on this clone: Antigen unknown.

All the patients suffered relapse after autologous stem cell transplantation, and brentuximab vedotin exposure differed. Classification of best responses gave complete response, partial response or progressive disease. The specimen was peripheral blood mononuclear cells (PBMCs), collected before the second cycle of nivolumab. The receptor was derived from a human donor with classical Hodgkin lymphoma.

The CDR3 DNA reads as TGTGCCAGCAGCGTATCCACAGGGACTGGAAACACCATATATTTT. Residues: CASSVSTGTGNTIYF. The V call is TRBV9, the J call TRBJ1-3, with D tentatively TRBD1 (6 bases). The germline V gene has CDR1 SGDLS and CDR2 YYNGEE. This CDR3 has 15 amino acids. V lost 1 base, J lost 2 bases, and 10 bases lay in between.